The source of this T cell receptor beta chain is a study of blood T cell repertoires in COVID-19. As for the study in general: T cells, B-cell-depleted T cells, or PBMCs supplied cDNA or gDNA.

Generated by immunoSEQ multiplex PCR, the TCRdb table keeps only in-frame clones and is missing some. Of around 200,000 clones listed, around 87% are singletons. The sequenced material came from peripheral blood. This clonotype was sampled from a woman aged 80 or older in a cohort sampled during active or convalescent COVID-19.

CDR3 nucleotides: TGTGCCACCAGCAGAGGGGACACTGATCAGCCCCAGCATTTT. Protein product: CATSRGDTDQPQHF. The V call is TRBV15, the J call TRBJ1-5; perhaps TRBD1 as D (6 bases). CDR1 and CDR2 (germline): LNHNV, YYDKDF (reference sequence). The CDR3 sequence is 14 residues long. V was shortened by 1 base and J by 5 bases, with 9 bases between the two germline ends.